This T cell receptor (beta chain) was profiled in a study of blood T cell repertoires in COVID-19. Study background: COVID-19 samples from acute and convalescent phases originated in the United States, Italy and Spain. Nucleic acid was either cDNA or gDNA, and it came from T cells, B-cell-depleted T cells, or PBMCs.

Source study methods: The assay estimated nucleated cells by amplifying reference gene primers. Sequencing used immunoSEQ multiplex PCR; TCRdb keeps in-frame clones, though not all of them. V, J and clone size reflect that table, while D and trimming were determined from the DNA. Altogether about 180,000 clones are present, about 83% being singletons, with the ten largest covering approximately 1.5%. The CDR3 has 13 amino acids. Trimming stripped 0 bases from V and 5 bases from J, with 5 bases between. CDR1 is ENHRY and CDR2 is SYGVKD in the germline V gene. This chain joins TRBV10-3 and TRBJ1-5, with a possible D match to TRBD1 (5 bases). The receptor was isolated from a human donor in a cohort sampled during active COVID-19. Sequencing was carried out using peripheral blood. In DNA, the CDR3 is TGTGCCATCAGTGAGTCCAGGGATCAGCCCCAGCATTTT. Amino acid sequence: CAISESRDQPQHF.